Presented here are 5 T cell receptor beta chains from one specimen sequenced in a study of siplizumab effects on memory and regulatory T cells. The repertoire was sequenced with immunoSEQ multiplex PCR; TCRdb's copy has only in-frame clones and lacks some. This sample has 90,000 to 150,000 clones, with about 93% found just once. The sequencing input was non-Treg CD4+ T cells sorted from blood. All receptors derive from a human donor in good health.

The J gene is TRBJ2-5, the V gene TRBV6-5, with a weak D call TRBD2 (6 bases). The CDR3 totals 15 residues. Germline loops: CDR1 MNHEY, CDR2 SVGAGI. V lost 0 bases to trimming and J lost 5 bases, with 13 bases between them. CDR3: CASSYSIARGETQYF. CDR3 bases: TGTGCCAGCAGTTACTCGATCGCTCGGGGGGAGACCCAGTACTTC.

The rearrangement uses TRBV6-5 and TRBJ2-5, with TRBD2 as a possible D gene (5 bases). V was trimmed by 4 bases and J by 5 bases, leaving 17 bases between them. Germline values: CDR1 MNHEY, CDR2 SVGAGI. CDR3 size: 15 residues. The CDR3 coding sequence is TGTGCCAGCAGTTCGAGGGCCGCGTGGAAGGAGACCCAGTACTTC. Protein product: CASSSRAAWKETQYF.

V usage is TRBV11-2 and J usage is TRBJ2-7; either TRBD1 or TRBD2 may fit D (5 bases each). The CDR3 is 15 amino acids. V dropped 0 bases and J dropped 1 base, with 10 bases sitting between them. CDR1 is SGHAT and CDR2 is FQNNGV in the germline V gene. CDR3 sequence reads: CASSLDGTSSYEQYF. The CDR3 region has the DNA TGTGCCAGCAGCTTAGACGGGACCAGTTCCTACGAGCAGTACTTC.

This chain joins TRBV7-2 and TRBJ2-1; D ambiguous. The CDR3 loop spans 13 amino acids. V was clipped by 1 base and J by 5 bases, with 6 bases between them. The germline CDR1 and CDR2 sequences are SGHTA and FQGNSA. The chain's CDR3 is CASSLGTHNEQFF. CDR3 coding DNA: TGTGCCAGCAGCTTAGGGACCCACAATGAGCAGTTCTTC.

CDR3 loop: CAITEGPGTRDEQFF. In DNA, the CDR3 is TGTGCCATCACCGAAGGGCCGGGGACGAGAGATGAGCAGTTCTTC. The chain uses TRBV10-3 and TRBJ2-1; D is perhaps TRBD1 or TRBD2 (5 bases each). CDR3 length equals 15 residues. Trimming left V 7 bases short and J 8 bases short, with 21 bases between. Germline CDR1 ENHRY, CDR2 SYGVKD.